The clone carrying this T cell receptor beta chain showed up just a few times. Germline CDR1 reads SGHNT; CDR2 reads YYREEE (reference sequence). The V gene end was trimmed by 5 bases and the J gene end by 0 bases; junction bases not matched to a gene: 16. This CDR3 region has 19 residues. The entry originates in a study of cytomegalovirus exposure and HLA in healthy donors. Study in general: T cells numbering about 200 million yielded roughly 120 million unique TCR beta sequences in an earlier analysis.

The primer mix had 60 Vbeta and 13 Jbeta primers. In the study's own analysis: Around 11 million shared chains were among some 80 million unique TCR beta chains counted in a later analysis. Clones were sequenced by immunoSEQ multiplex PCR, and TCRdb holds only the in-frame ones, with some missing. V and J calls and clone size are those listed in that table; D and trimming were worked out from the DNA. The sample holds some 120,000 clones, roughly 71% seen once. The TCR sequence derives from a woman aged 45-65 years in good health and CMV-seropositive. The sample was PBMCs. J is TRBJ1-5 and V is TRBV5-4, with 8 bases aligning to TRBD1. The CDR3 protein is CASRYPGRGPSLSNQPQHF. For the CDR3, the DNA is TGTGCCAGCAGGTACCCTGGCAGGGGGCCATCCCTTAGCAATCAGCCCCAGCATTTT.